Included here is one TCR beta chain sequence, with context. CDR1 and CDR2 (germline): MGHDK, SYGVNS. The CDR3 contains 13 residues. V was cut by 8 bases and J by 0 bases, with 10 bases left in between. The data stem from a study of blood T cell repertoires in COVID-19. In the study overall: T cells, B-cell-depleted T cells, or PBMCs supplied cDNA or gDNA.

In the authors' workflow: Researchers report that nucleated cell counts were estimated from reference gene primer amplification. Data came from immunoSEQ multiplex PCR; TCRdb stores just in-frame clones and leaves some out. The D gene and trimming were derived from the DNA, and the V and J assignments and clone size from that table. The profile shows nearly 200,000 clones, 88% of them singletons. Sequenced sample: peripheral blood. The chain carries TRBV25-1 and TRBJ1-1; tentative D call: TRBD1 (6 bases). The source is a middle-aged woman who had recovered from COVID-19. This CDR3 reads CASQDSLNTEAFF. DNA of the CDR3: TGTGCCAGCCAGGACAGTTTGAACACTGAAGCTTTCTTT.